This TCR beta chain was documented in a study of human T cells and chemical hapten exposure. Across the whole study: In the roughly 25-week study, patients were dosed weekly with diphenylcyclopropenone on the scalp throughout.

The library attached unique molecular identifiers to individual cDNA molecules. TCRdb processed the RACE reads anew with MiXCR; each CDR3 protein has one entry. The sample holds 95,000 to 150,000 distinct CDR3 sequences; about 11% are singletons and the top ten take around 2.4%. The time point denotes: patch test 3, about 24 weeks after DPC sensitization. Treatment given: therapeutic diphenylcyclopropenone sensitization with weekly scalp DPC. Losses at the gene ends were 6 bases for V and 2 bases for J; bases not matched to a gene: 6. Germline CDR1 is MNHEY and CDR2 is SVGAGI. The CDR3 runs to 14 residues.

This chain connects TRBV6-5 to TRBJ2-7; 8 bases align to TRBD1. The TCR sequence derives from a woman aged 50 to 60 with alopecia areata. Some clones in this sample may be carry-over from other donors' samples. The sample consisted of whole blood, taken in connection with sensitization to the hapten diphenylcyclopropenone (DPC). CDR3 region: CASSRQGLPYEQYF. The CDR3 DNA reads as TGTGCCAGCAGCCGACAGGGGCTTCCCTACGAGCAGTACTTC.